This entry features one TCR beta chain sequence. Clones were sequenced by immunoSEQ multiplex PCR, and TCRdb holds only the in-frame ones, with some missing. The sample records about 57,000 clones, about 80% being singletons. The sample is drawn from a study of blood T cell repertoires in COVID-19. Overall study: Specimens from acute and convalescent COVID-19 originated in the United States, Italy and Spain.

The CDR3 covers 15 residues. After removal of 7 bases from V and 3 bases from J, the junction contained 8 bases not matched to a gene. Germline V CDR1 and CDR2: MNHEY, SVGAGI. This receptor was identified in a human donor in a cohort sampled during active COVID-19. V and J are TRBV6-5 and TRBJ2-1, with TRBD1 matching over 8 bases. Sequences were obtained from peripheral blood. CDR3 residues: CASNELGTGYNEQFF. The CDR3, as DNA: TGTGCCAGCAACGAGCTGGGGACAGGCTACAATGAGCAGTTCTTC.